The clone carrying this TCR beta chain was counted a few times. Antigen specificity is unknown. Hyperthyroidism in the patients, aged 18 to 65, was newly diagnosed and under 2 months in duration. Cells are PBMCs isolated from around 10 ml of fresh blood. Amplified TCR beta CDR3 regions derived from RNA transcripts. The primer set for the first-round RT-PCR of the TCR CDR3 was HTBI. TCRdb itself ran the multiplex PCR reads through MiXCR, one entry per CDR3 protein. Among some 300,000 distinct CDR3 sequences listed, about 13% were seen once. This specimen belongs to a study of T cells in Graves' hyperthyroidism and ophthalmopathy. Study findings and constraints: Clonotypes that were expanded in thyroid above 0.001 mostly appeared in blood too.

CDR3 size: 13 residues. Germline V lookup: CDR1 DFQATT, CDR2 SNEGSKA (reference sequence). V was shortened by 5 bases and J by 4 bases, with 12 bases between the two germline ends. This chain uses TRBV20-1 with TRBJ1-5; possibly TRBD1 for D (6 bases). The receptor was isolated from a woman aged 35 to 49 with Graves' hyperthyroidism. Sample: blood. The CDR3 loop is CSAPGTRNQPQHF. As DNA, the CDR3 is TGCAGTGCTCCCGGGACACGGAATCAGCCCCAGCATTTT.